This TCR beta chain derives from a study of Siglec-9 on CD8 T cells in melanoma. Study outcomes and limitations: Siglec-9 reportedly marks and regulates an effector memory CD8+ T-cell subset apparently accumulating in melanoma tumors.

Regarding this clone: Its matching antigen is unknown.

Data came from immunoSEQ multiplex PCR; TCRdb stores just in-frame clones and leaves some out. Of about 36,000 clones listed, 80% to 85% were seen once; the top ten hold around 1.8%. The TCR was taken from a human donor in good health. Specimen: Siglec-9- CD8+ T cells sorted from blood.

The CDR3 region is CASSLALIRGGSTEAFF. Here the CDR3 DNA reads TGTGCCAGCAGCTTAGCGCTTATTAGGGGAGGGAGCACTGAAGCTTTCTTT. This chain joins TRBV7-6 and TRBJ1-1, with D perhaps TRBD1 (5 bases). The CDR3 runs to 17 residues. Trimming removed 0 bases from V and 4 bases from J, with 18 bases in between. Germline CDR1 SGHVS, CDR2 FNYEAQ. Looking up the rest from reference TRBV7-6 and TRBJ1-1 gives the full variable domain: GAGVSQSPRYKVTKRGQDVALRCDPISGHVSLYWYRQALGQGPEFLTYFNYEAQQDKSGLPNDRFSAERPEGSISTLTIQRTEQRDSAMYRCASSLALIRGGSTEAFFGQGTRLTVV.